Described below is a single TCR beta chain sequence and its context. Generated by immunoSEQ multiplex PCR, the TCRdb table keeps only in-frame clones and is missing some. Seen here are about 670,000 clones, 85% to 90% observed once, and the top ten hold roughly 0.25%. The germline gives CDR1 SGHRS, CDR2 YFSETQ. J lost 4 bases, V lost 0 bases, and 3 bases had no gene match. This CDR3 has 15 residues. This entry is derived from a study of blood T cell repertoires in COVID-19. J is TRBJ2-2 and V is TRBV5-1, with 7 bases aligning to TRBD1. The sequencing sample was made of peripheral blood. This receptor was obtained from a woman between 18 and 29 years old with acute or convalescent COVID-19. The CDR3 nucleotides read TGCGCCAGCAGCTTGGGTCAGGGGGTCACCGGGGAGCTGTTTTTT. Residues: CASSLGQGVTGELFF.